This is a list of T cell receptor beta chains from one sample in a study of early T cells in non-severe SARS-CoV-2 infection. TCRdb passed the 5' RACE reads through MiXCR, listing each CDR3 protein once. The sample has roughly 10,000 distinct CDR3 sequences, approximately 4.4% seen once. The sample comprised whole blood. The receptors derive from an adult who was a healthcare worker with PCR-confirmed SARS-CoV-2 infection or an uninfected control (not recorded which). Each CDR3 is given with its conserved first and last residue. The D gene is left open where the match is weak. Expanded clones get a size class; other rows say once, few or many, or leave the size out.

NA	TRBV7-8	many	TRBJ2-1	CASSLGDSTNNEQFF	TGTGCCAGCAGCTTAGGGGACTCAACGAACAATGAGCAGTTCTTC
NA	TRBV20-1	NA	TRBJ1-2	CSAQAYGYTF	TGCAGTGCTCAAGCTTATGGCTACACCTTC
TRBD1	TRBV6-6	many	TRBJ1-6	CASSYLDRGESPLHF	TGTGCCAGCAGTTACTTAGACAGGGGCGAATCACCCCTCCACTTT
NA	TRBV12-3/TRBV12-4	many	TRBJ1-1	CASSRSRYRFDTEAFF	TGTGCCAGCAGTAGATCCCGCTACAGGTTTGACACTGAAGCTTTCTTT
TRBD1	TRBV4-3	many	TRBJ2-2	CASSQEWDSSYYTGELFF	TGCGCCAGCAGCCAAGAGTGGGACAGCTCTTATTACACCGGGGAGCTGTTTTTT
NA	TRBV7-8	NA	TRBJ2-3	CASSLLAGATTDTQYF	TGTGCCAGCAGCTTACTGGCGGGGGCTACCACAGATACGCAGTATTTT
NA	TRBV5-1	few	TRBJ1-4	CASSFHAGTAIGEKLFF	TGCGCCAGCAGCTTCCACGCCGGAACAGCTATAGGGGAAAAACTGTTTTTT
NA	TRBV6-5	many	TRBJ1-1	CASSYGGGGWNTEAFF	TGTGCCAGCAGTTACGGGGGAGGTGGTTGGAACACTGAAGCTTTCTTT
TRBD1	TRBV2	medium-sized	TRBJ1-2	CASRDQTGNYGYTF	TGTGCCAGCAGAGATCAGACAGGGAACTATGGCTACACCTTC
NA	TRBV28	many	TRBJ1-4	CASSFRDKGITNEKLFF	TGTGCCAGCAGTTTCCGGGACAAGGGGATAACTAATGAAAAACTGTTTTTT
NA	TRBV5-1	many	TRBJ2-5	CASSSGGRETQYF	TGCGCCAGCAGCTCTGGGGGGCGAGAGACCCAGTACTTC
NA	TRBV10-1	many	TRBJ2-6	CASSSQGPGANVLTF	TGCGCCAGCAGTTCACAGGGACCTGGGGCCAACGTCCTGACTTTC
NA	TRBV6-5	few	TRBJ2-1	CASRGVRNEQFF	TGTGCCAGCAGGGGTGTGAGGAATGAGCAGTTCTTC
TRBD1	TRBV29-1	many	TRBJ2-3	CSGGQGEDTQYF	TGCAGTGGGGGACAGGGCGAGGATACGCAGTATTTT
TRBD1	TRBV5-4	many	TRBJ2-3	CASSGGQASTDTQYF	TGTGCCAGCAGCGGAGGACAGGCTAGCACAGATACGCAGTATTTT
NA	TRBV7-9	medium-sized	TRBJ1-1	CASTSVRGAFF	TGTGCCAGCACCTCCGTCAGGGGAGCTTTCTTT
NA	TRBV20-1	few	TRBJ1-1	CSARAEPRDGEAFF	TGCAGTGCTAGAGCCGAACCCCGGGACGGTGAAGCTTTCTTT
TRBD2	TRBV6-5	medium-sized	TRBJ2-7	CASQRGGSYEQYF	TGTGCCAGCCAGCGGGGGGGATCCTACGAGCAGTACTTC
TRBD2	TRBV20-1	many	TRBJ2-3	CSAAGLAPQLTQYF	TGCAGTGCTGCAGGACTAGCTCCTCAATTAACGCAGTATTTT
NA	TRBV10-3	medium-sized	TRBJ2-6	CATEDSKLSGANVLTF	TGTGCCACAGAGGACAGCAAGCTCTCTGGGGCCAACGTCCTGACTTTC
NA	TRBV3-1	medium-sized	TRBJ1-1	CASSFRGSLNTEAFF	TGTGCCAGCAGCTTCCGAGGGTCCTTGAACACTGAAGCTTTCTTT
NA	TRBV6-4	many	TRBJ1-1	CASSVGGENTEAFF	TGTGCCAGCAGTGTGGGGGGAGAGAACACTGAAGCTTTCTTT
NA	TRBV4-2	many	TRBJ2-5	CASSRGHRPQETQYF	TGTGCCAGCAGCCGTGGACACCGCCCACAAGAGACCCAGTACTTC
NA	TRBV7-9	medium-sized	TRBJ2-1	CASSPVIRQFF	TGTGCCAGCAGCCCGGTTATTCGGCAGTTCTTC
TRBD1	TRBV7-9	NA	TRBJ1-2	CASSPMGQRGSYGYTF	TGTGCCAGCAGCCCAATGGGACAGAGAGGATCCTATGGCTACACCTTC
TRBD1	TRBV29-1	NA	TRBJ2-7	CSVEGTGESSYEQYF	TGCAGCGTTGAGGGGACAGGGGAGAGCTCCTACGAGCAGTACTTC
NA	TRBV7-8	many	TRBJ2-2	CASSLGTTGGELFF	TGTGCCAGCAGCTTAGGGACCACGGGCGGGGAGCTGTTTTTT
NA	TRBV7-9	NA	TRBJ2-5	CASSPRAPSRETQYF	TGTGCCAGCAGCCCTCGGGCCCCCTCCCGAGAGACCCAGTACTTC
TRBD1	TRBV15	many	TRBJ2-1	CATSRSRGLDNEQFF	TGTGCCACCAGCAGATCCAGGGGGTTGGACAATGAGCAGTTCTTC
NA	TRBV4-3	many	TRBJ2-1	CASSPSGTTYNEQFF	TGCGCCAGCAGCCCCTCCGGGACAACCTACAATGAGCAGTTCTTC
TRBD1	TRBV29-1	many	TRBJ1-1	CSVVDRAMNTEAFF	TGCAGCGTCGTAGACAGGGCAATGAACACTGAAGCTTTCTTT
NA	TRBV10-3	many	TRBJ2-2	CAISDARGTGGELFF	TGTGCCATCAGTGATGCCCGGGGGACCGGCGGGGAGCTGTTTTTT
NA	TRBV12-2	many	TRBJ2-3	CASRLGSRGRPTDTQYF	TGTGCAAGTCGCTTAGGAAGTCGGGGGAGACCCACAGATACGCAGTATTTT
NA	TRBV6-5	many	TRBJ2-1	CASGGGVEDNEQFF	TGTGCCAGTGGAGGGGGGGTAGAGGACAATGAGCAGTTCTTC
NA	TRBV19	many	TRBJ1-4	CASSPKGRANEKLFF	TGTGCCAGTAGTCCAAAAGGGAGAGCTAATGAAAAACTGTTTTTT
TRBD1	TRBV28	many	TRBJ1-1	CASRSTGDTEAFF	TGTGCCAGCAGGTCCACAGGGGACACTGAAGCTTTCTTT
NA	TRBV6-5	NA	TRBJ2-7	CASSYFGGAGYEQYF	TGTGCCAGCAGTTACTTCGGAGGGGCGGGTTACGAGCAGTACTTC
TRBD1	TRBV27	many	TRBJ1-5	CASSLIRTGRIHQPQHF	TGTGCCAGCAGTTTAATCAGGACAGGTCGGATCCATCAGCCCCAGCATTTT
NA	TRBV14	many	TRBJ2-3	CASSQAAPGTDTQYF	TGTGCCAGCAGCCAAGCAGCCCCAGGCACAGATACGCAGTATTTT